What follows are 15 T cell receptor beta chains derived from one specimen sequenced in a study of blood T cell repertoires in COVID-19. Data came from immunoSEQ multiplex PCR; TCRdb stores just in-frame clones and leaves some out. The sample contains 66,000 or so clones, around 83% of which appear only once. The specimen sequenced was peripheral blood. The receptors shown here come from a man aged 50-59 years with active COVID-19.

The CDR3 here is CASSLTGETEAFF. The CDR3 DNA follows: TGCGCCAGCAGCTTGACAGGCGAAACTGAAGCTTTCTTT. V usage is TRBV5-1 and J usage is TRBJ1-1; a possible D gene is TRBD1 (5 bases). The CDR3 has 13 amino acids. The V and J ends lost 1 base and 5 bases respectively, with 9 bases between them. Germline-derived CDR1 and CDR2 are SGHRS and YFSETQ.

V gene TRBV5-1 combines with J gene TRBJ1-1; no clear D. There are 15 residues in the CDR3. The germline CDR1 and CDR2 sequences are SGHRS and YFSETQ. V was clipped by 0 bases and J by 0 bases, with 9 bases between them. In nucleotides, the CDR3 is TGCGCCAGCAGCTTGGACGGTGCGGTGAACACTGAAGCTTTCTTT. Residues: CASSLDGAVNTEAFF.

The rearrangement uses TRBV5-1 and TRBJ2-3; 11 bases line up with TRBD2. The CDR3 has 17 residues. Trimming removed 0 bases from V and 5 bases from J; junction bases left unmatched: 8. Looked up from germline, CDR1 is SGHRS and CDR2 is YFSETQ. DNA for the CDR3: TGCGCCAGCAGCTTGGTGGGCCTAGCGGGGGGCGGAGATACGCAGTATTTT. This translates into CASSLVGLAGGGDTQYF.

This chain joins TRBV5-6 and TRBJ2-1; 14 nucleotides match TRBD2. The CDR3 runs to 19 residues. The junction had 13 bases not matched to a gene; V was cut back by 3 bases and J by 5 bases. The V gene's germline CDR1 is SGHDT and CDR2 YYEEEE. The CDR3 region is CASSSKTTSGRAFNNEQFF. The CDR3 DNA is TGTGCCAGCAGCTCCAAAACGACTAGCGGGAGGGCCTTCAACAATGAGCAGTTCTTC.

The chain carries TRBV5-4 and TRBJ2-7; no clear D. CDR3 length: 13 residues. Germline CDR1 reads SGHNT; CDR2 reads YYREEE (reference sequence). The V end lost 0 bases, the J end lost 0 bases, and 4 bases lay between the germline ends. This CDR3 is CASSLASSYEQYF. The CDR3 DNA sequence: TGTGCCAGCAGCTTGGCCAGCTCCTACGAGCAGTACTTC.

This clone was counted only a few times. In nucleotides, the CDR3 is TGTGCCAGCTCGCCGCCCCCCGGTGCTAACGAGCAGTACTTC. It codes for CASSPPPGANEQYF. This sequence joins TRBV18 and TRBJ2-7, with no clear D. The V end was cut by 6 bases, the J end by 5 bases, with 17 bases between. CDR1 KGHSH and CDR2 LQKENI come from the germline V gene. The CDR3 spans 14 residues. The variable domain in full, with the rest retrieved from reference TRBV18 and TRBJ2-7, is NAGVMQNPRHLVRRRGQEARLRCSPMKGHSHVYWYRQLPEEGLKFMVYLQKENIIDESGMPKERFSAEFPKEGPSILRIQQVVRGDSAAYFCASSPPPGANEQYFGPGTRLTVT.

This clone was observed once. V and J are TRBV21-1 and TRBJ2-5; TRBD1, the table's D call, was not compared with the DNA. TRBV21-1 is a known pseudogene. The CDR3 length is 17 residues. The CDR3 bases are TGTGCCAGCGACCGCCCCGGGACAGAAGATAAAGGGGAGACCCAGTACTTC. Amino acid sequence: CASDRPGTEDKGETQYF.

The chain combines TRBV4-1 with TRBJ1-3, with D unresolved. With 0 bases removed from V and 3 bases from J, the gap between germline ends came to 9 bases. This CDR3 has 15 amino acids. CDR1 is MGHRA and CDR2 is YSYEKL in the germline V gene. The CDR3 DNA sequence: TGCGCCAGCAGCCAAGATCCGGGGAGTGGAAACACCATATATTTT. This encodes CASSQDPGSGNTIYF.

The chain has TRBV4-2 and TRBJ2-2; TRBD2 matches at 9 bases. The CDR3 contains 16 residues. Unmatched junction bases numbered 5, after V lost 0 bases and J lost 6 bases. CDR1 and CDR2 (germline): LGHNA, YNFKEQ. Here the CDR3 reads CASSQDWGLAPGELFF. In nucleotides, the CDR3 is TGTGCCAGCAGCCAAGATTGGGGACTAGCCCCCGGGGAGCTGTTTTTT.

V is TRBV18 and J is TRBJ1-5, with no clear D. Per the germline V gene, CDR1 is KGHSH and CDR2 is LQKENI. CDR3 size: 13 residues. The V end was cut by 4 bases, the J end by 5 bases, with 9 bases between. The CDR3, as DNA: TGTGCCAGCTCACTACTCGGGGATCAGCCCCAGCATTTT. Residues: CASSLLGDQPQHF.

This chain uses TRBV10-2 with TRBJ2-7; D is possibly TRBD2 (6 bases). V lost 8 bases, J lost 1 base, and 12 bases lay in between. CDR3 length: 13 amino acids. Germline lookup yields CDR1 WSHSY and CDR2 SAAADI. The CDR3 is CASLRGLSYEQYF. CDR3 nucleotides: TGCGCCAGCCTCCGGGGGTTATCCTACGAGCAGTACTTC.

The chain recombines TRBV7-9 with TRBJ2-3; D is unresolved. There are 16 residues in the CDR3. The germline gives CDR1 SEHNR, CDR2 FQNEAQ (reference sequence). Trimming removed 0 bases at V and 0 bases at J, with 10 bases between. This CDR3 is CASSLAAAVSTDTQYF. The DNA for the CDR3 is TGTGCCAGCAGCTTAGCGGCGGCGGTAAGCACAGATACGCAGTATTTT.

The rearrangement links TRBV3-1 (or the pseudogene TRBV3-2) to TRBJ1-2; D perhaps matches TRBD1 (6 bases). Deletions cut 1 base from V and 4 bases from J, with 13 bases between. The CDR3 consists of 15 residues. Per germline, CDR1 LGHDT and CDR2 YNNKEL (reference sequence). CDR3 bases: TGTGCCAGCAGCCAAGCCGACCCAGGGGTCTATGGCTACACCTTC. This encodes CASSQADPGVYGYTF.

The chain has TRBV5-1 and TRBJ2-5; the D gene is possibly TRBD2 (6 bases). Deletions cut 0 bases from V and 4 bases from J, with 10 bases between. The CDR3 covers 14 residues. In germline, CDR1 is SGHRS, CDR2 YFSETQ. The CDR3 loop reads CASSLGGALETQYF. DNA of the CDR3: TGCGCCAGCAGCTTGGGCGGGGCTCTAGAGACCCAGTACTTC.

The chain is built from TRBV12-3 or TRBV12-4 and TRBJ2-5; D possibly corresponds to TRBD2 (6 bases). Trimming removed 5 bases from V and 6 bases from J, with 13 bases in between. The CDR3 spans 13 residues. The CDR3 DNA reads TGTGCCAGCAGTCGACTAGGCGCGAAGACCCAGTACTTC. Translated, it gives CASSRLGAKTQYF.